This entry lists 25 T cell receptor beta chains sequenced from one sample in a study of read filtering for tumor transcriptome and immune sequencing. From about 400 ng of RNA, a library with molecular barcoded alpha/delta and beta/gamma adaptors was made. Each CDR3 protein gets one entry after TCRdb re-called the reads with MiXCR. The repertoire holds about 50,000 distinct CDR3 sequences, with roughly a fifth as singletons. Sequences were obtained from a population of CD138-negative cells sorted from bone marrow. Receptors were obtained from a donor at least 40 years old with multiple myeloma.

This clonotype came up many times. The chain's CDR3 is CASSLGGRSYNEQFF. As DNA, the CDR3 is TGTGCCAGCAGTTTGGGGGGAAGGTCCTACAATGAGCAGTTCTTC. The V and J genes are TRBV12-3 or TRBV12-4 and TRBJ2-1; tentative D call: TRBD2 (6 bases). The CDR3 is 15 residues long. V lost 3 bases and J lost 1, with 10 bases in between.

This clonotype was detected once. A much larger clone differs by one base, so this may be a read error. The chain joins TRBV6-6 to TRBJ2-7, with 9 positions matching TRBD2. This CDR3 spans 14 amino acids. Losses at the gene ends were 6 bases for V and 5 bases for J; bases not matched to a gene: 8. The germline gives CDR1 MNHNY, CDR2 SVGAGI (reference sequence). The CDR3 DNA sequence: TGTGCCAGCAGCGCAGGACTAGCGCGCAACGAGCAGTACTTC. Translated: CASSAGLARNEQYF.

The chain joins TRBV18 to TRBJ1-3, with D possibly being TRBD1 (5 bases). Germline V gene sequence: CDR1 KGHSH, CDR2 LQKENI. The CDR3 runs to 15 residues. Trimming took off 3 bases at V and 0 bases at J, with 9 bases between the two ends. The CDR3 reads CASSPDISSGNTIYF. CDR3 bases: TGTGCCAGCTCACCGGACATCAGCTCTGGAAACACCATATATTTT.

The table lists this clonotype with many counts. The chain uses TRBV6-2 or TRBV6-3 and TRBJ2-4; D is uncertain. From germline, CDR1 is MNHEY and CDR2 SVGEGT. V shed 7 bases and J shed 0 bases, with 10 bases lying between them. The CDR3 runs to 14 residues. The CDR3 spells CASINRGAKNIQYF. The CDR3 DNA is TGTGCCAGCATTAACAGAGGAGCCAAAAACATTCAGTACTTC.

This clonotype was counted many times. The V and J genes are TRBV4-2 and TRBJ1-1; 10 nucleotides line up with TRBD1. There are 16 residues in the CDR3. Germline V CDR1 and CDR2: LGHNA, YNFKEQ. V was clipped by 0 bases and J by 4 bases; unmatched bases: 5. This chain's CDR3 is CASSQETGGMGTEAFF. The CDR3 coding sequence is TGTGCCAGCAGCCAAGAGACAGGGGGCATGGGCACTGAAGCTTTCTTT.

This clonotype was picked up many times. The V gene is TRBV3-1, the J gene TRBJ2-3; no definite D call. Trimming removed 1 base from V and 4 bases from J, with 3 bases in between. The CDR3 contains 12 residues. The V gene's germline CDR1 is LGHDT and CDR2 YNNKEL (reference sequence). The chain's CDR3 is CASSQVADTQYF. In DNA, the CDR3 is TGTGCCAGCAGCCAAGTCGCAGATACGCAGTATTTT.

A note on this clonotype: This likely stems from a read error, as it lies one base from a far larger clone. This chain uses TRBV6-1 with TRBJ1-1, with TRBD1 as a possible D gene (6 bases). The V gene's germline CDR1 is MNHNS and CDR2 SASEGT. There are 18 residues in the CDR3. Trimming took 5 bases from V and 0 from J, leaving 22 bases between them. CDR3 nucleotides: TGTGCCAGCAGTTATATGGGGACACATGGAAAGTTGAACACTGAAGCTTTCTTT. Amino acids: CASSYMGTHGKLNTEAFF.

In this sample, this clonotype turned up many times. This rearrangement joins TRBV5-4 to TRBJ2-1, with TRBD1 matching 7 bases. CDR1 SGHNT and CDR2 YYREEE come from the germline V gene (reference sequence). This CDR3 comprises 13 residues. With 4 bases clipped from V and 3 bases from J, the junction kept 1 base outside the gene matches. The CDR3 protein is CASSRDSYNEQFF. The CDR3 DNA sequence: TGTGCCAGCAGCCGGGACAGCTACAATGAGCAGTTCTTC.

This clonotype has ten or more counts. The V and J genes are TRBV7-9 and TRBJ1-1, with D unclear. Trimming shortened V by 2 bases and J by 6 bases, and 7 bases separated the two germline ends. CDR3 length: 12 residues. In germline, CDR1 is SEHNR, CDR2 FQNEAQ (reference sequence). CDR3: CASSLIGPEAFF. CDR3 sequence (DNA): TGTGCCAGCAGCTTAATAGGGCCTGAAGCTTTCTTT. The entire variable domain, with the rest obtained from reference TRBV7-9 and TRBJ1-1, is as follows: DTGVSQNPRHKITKRGQNVTFRCDPISEHNRLYWYRQTLGQGPEFLTYFQNEAQLEKSRLLSDRFSAERPKGSFSTLEIQRTEQGDSAMYLCASSLIGPEAFFGQGTRLTVV.

Ten or more counts support this clonotype. The chain uses TRBV20-1 and TRBJ2-3, with D perhaps matching TRBD2 (6 bases). The germline V gene encodes CDR1 DFQATT and CDR2 SNEGSKA (reference sequence). Trimming shortened V by 4 bases and J by 0 bases, and 14 bases separated the two germline ends. The CDR3 length is 15 residues. The CDR3 loop reads CSANELAASTDTQYF. The CDR3 nucleotides read TGCAGTGCTAATGAATTAGCGGCTAGCACAGATACGCAGTATTTT.

The sample holds many counts of this clonotype. The chain is built from TRBV14 and TRBJ2-7; D unclear. Germline CDR1 SGHDN, CDR2 FVKESK. Trimming removed 4 bases at V and 7 bases at J, with 11 bases between. The CDR3 totals 12 residues. The CDR3 protein is CASSRALEEQYF. The DNA of the CDR3 is TGTGCCAGCAGCCGCGCCTTGGAGGAGCAGTACTTC.

This clonotype was detected ten times or more. This CDR3 reads CAISEERASSYNEQFF. The CDR3 DNA is TGTGCCATCAGTGAAGAACGGGCGAGCTCCTACAATGAGCAGTTCTTC. The V call is TRBV10-3, the J call TRBJ2-1, with no clear D. Germline assignment: CDR1 ENHRY and CDR2 SYGVKD. CDR3 size: 16 residues. V was clipped by 3 bases and J by 0 bases, with 12 bases between them.

This clonotype was counted only a few times. Given a much more abundant clone one base away, this may be a read error. V is TRBV28 and J is TRBJ2-7; TRBD2 might be the D (6 bases). CDR3 length: 14 residues. V lost 4 bases and J lost 5, with 15 bases in between. CDR1 MDHEN and CDR2 SYDVKM come from the germline V gene. For the CDR3, the DNA is TGTGCCAGCAGTTCTCCTAGCGCGTCCCACGAGCAGTACTTC. Translating it yields CASSSPSASHEQYF.

This clonotype was seen at least ten times. The genes are TRBV30 and TRBJ1-6; the D is unclear. Per germline, CDR1 GTSNPN and CDR2 SVGIG (reference sequence). V lost 0 bases and J 3 bases, leaving 6 bases between the germline ends. The CDR3 loop spans 14 amino acids. The CDR3 region is CAWSVTDYNSPLHF. The CDR3 nucleotides read TGTGCCTGGAGTGTCACGGACTATAATTCACCCCTCCACTTT. Looking up the rest from reference TRBV30 and TRBJ1-6 gives the full variable domain: SQTIHQWPATLVQPVGSPLSLECTVEGTSNPNLYWYRQAAGRGLQLLFYSVGIGQISSEVPQNLSASRPQDRQFILSSKKLLLSDSGFYLCAWSVTDYNSPLHFGNGTRLTVT.

V usage is TRBV4-2 and J usage is TRBJ2-3; D could derive from TRBD1 or TRBD2 (6 bases each). There are 16 residues in the CDR3. Germline V gene lookup returns CDR1 LGHNA and CDR2 YNFKEQ. Trimming cost V 3 bases and J 2 bases, with 15 bases left between them. In nucleotides, the CDR3 is TGTGCCAGCAGCCAGGAGGGGGGCCTCCACACAGATACGCAGTATTTT. Protein: CASSQEGGLHTDTQYF.

This clonotype was counted ten times or more. V and J are TRBV20-1 and TRBJ2-3; D is unclear. The CDR3 has 16 amino acids. V lost 5 bases and J lost 0, with 18 bases in between. CDR1 is DFQATT and CDR2 is SNEGSKA in the germline V gene (reference sequence). The CDR3 DNA follows: TGCAGTGCTGACCAAGGTGGGATCCGTAGCACAGATACGCAGTATTTT. This encodes CSADQGGIRSTDTQYF.

This clonotype was observed a handful of times. The chain joins TRBV10-3 to TRBJ2-1; TRBD2 might be the D (6 bases). The germline V gene has CDR1 ENHRY and CDR2 SYGVKD. The length of the CDR3 is 13 residues. The V and J ends lost 6 bases and 7 bases respectively, with 13 bases between them. This CDR3 reads CAIRSQGGNEQFF. DNA of the CDR3: TGTGCCATCAGGAGTCAGGGAGGAAATGAGCAGTTCTTC.

This chain links TRBV5-1 with TRBJ1-1; D gene ambiguous. In germline, CDR1 is SGHRS, CDR2 YFSETQ. This CDR3 is 11 amino acids long. V lost 0 bases and J lost 6, with 3 bases in between. This chain's CDR3 is CASSLGPEAFF. In DNA, the CDR3 is TGCGCCAGCAGCTTGGGCCCTGAAGCTTTCTTT.

The sample holds many counts of this clonotype. CDR3: CSVVYRDNYEQYF. The CDR3 DNA follows: TGCAGCGTAGTCTATCGGGACAATTACGAGCAGTACTTC. The chain is built from TRBV29-1 and TRBJ2-7, with D perhaps matching TRBD1 (6 bases). Per the germline V gene, CDR1 is SQVTM and CDR2 is ANQGSEA. CDR3 length: 13 amino acids. Trimming left V 6 bases short and J 4 bases short, with 16 bases between.

This clonotype was recorded at least ten times. The rearrangement uses TRBV7-6 and TRBJ1-1, with D possibly TRBD1 on 5 matching bases. V was shortened by 6 bases and J by 7 bases, with 18 bases between the two germline ends. CDR1 is SGHVS and CDR2 is FNYEAQ in the germline V gene. This CDR3 is built from 14 residues. CDR3 sequence reads: CASSLRRGGDEAFF. In DNA form, the CDR3 reads TGTGCCAGCAGTTTACGTAGGGGAGGGGATGAAGCTTTCTTT.

This clonotype was recorded many times. The CDR3 region has the DNA TGTGCCAGCAGCTTAGGTAGGTTCTACGAGCAGTACTTC. It codes for CASSLGRFYEQYF. This chain joins TRBV11-3 and TRBJ2-7; D remains ambiguous. Trimming removed 1 base from V and 3 bases from J, with 7 bases in between. The length of the CDR3 is 13 residues. Germline values: CDR1 SGHNT, CDR2 YENEEA.

Notes on this clonotype: One end of the junction is discordant with germline, which a read error may explain. The V and J genes are TRBV6-2 or TRBV6-3 and TRBJ2-1; D is perhaps TRBD1 or TRBD2 (5 bases each). Germline loops: CDR1 MNHEY, CDR2 SVGEGT. The CDR3 loop spans 18 amino acids. CDR3 protein: CASSQIGISGPSGNEQSF. CDR3 sequence (DNA): TGTGCCAGCAGCCAAATAGGGATTTCGGGACCGTCGGGAAATGAGCAGTCCTTC.

At least ten counts were recorded for this clonotype. The V and J genes are TRBV27 and TRBJ2-2; D possibly matches TRBD1 or TRBD2 (5 bases each). V shed 1 base and J shed 5 bases, with 5 bases lying between them. CDR1 is MNHEY, CDR2 SMNVEV, per germline (reference sequence). This CDR3 spans 13 amino acids. The CDR3 coding sequence is TGTGCCAGCAGTTTATGGGGGACCGGGGAGCTGTTTTTT. This codes for CASSLWGTGELFF.

This clonotype is labeled as medium-sized. The chain couples TRBV7-2 to TRBJ1-1, with D uncertain. This CDR3 comprises 14 residues. Germline V gene sequence: CDR1 SGHTA, CDR2 FQGNSA. Trimming took 1 base from V and 3 from J, leaving 9 bases between them. The chain's CDR3 is CASSLESPDTEAFF. The CDR3 region has the DNA TGTGCCAGCAGCTTAGAATCCCCAGACACTGAAGCTTTCTTT.

A remark on this clonotype: A much more abundant neighbour one base away suggests this may be a read error. The chain has TRBV7-2 and TRBJ2-3; TRBD2 matches at 9 bases. CDR3 length: 14 amino acids. Germline V gene sequence: CDR1 SGHTA, CDR2 FQGNSA. CDR3: CPSSYSGLAGAPHF. The CDR3, as DNA: TGTCCCAGCAGCTACAGCGGGTTAGCGGGGGCCCCGCATTTT.